This T cell receptor beta chain is from a study of blood T cell repertoires in COVID-19. Study background: Whether acute or convalescent, the COVID-19 samples came from the United States, Italy and Spain. PBMCs, B-cell-depleted T cells, or T cells provided the cDNA or gDNA that made up the material.

Measured with immunoSEQ multiplex PCR; TCRdb has only the in-frame clones, and not every one. The table has some 160,000 clones, 80% seen once. This clone turned up a few times. The TCR comes from a woman in her forties or fifties with acute or convalescent COVID-19. The sequenced material came from peripheral blood.

CDR3 protein: CASSIERSGNQPQHF. DNA of the CDR3: TGTGCCAGTAGTATAGAAAGATCAGGGAATCAGCCCCAGCATTTT. V and J are TRBV19 and TRBJ1-5, with D possibly TRBD1 on 5 matching bases. Germline lookup yields CDR1 LNHDA and CDR2 SQIVND (reference sequence). Trimming shortened V by 0 bases and J by 4 bases, and 10 bases separated the two germline ends. This CDR3 has 15 amino acids.